The present entry profiles one T cell receptor (beta chain) with its context. What it binds is unknown. CD45RO-negative cells were positively selected for CCR7, leaving out terminally differentiated effector memory CD45RA+ cells. Deep level was the assay's run setting. TCRdb keeps only in-frame clones here, not all; method: immunoSEQ multiplex PCR. The top ten clones hold less than 0.13% of a sample with about 590,000 clones, less than 97% of them seen once. This sample was included in a study of shared clonotypes between healthy human individuals. Study at large: CD8 memory received one plate per donor, CD8 naive two, CD4 memory three and CD4 naive three. Study-wide findings and caveats: The expectation was that sequencing depth would affect clonotype sharing among donors. Larger richness was generally estimated for naive than memory subsets.

In germline, CDR1 is LNHDA, CDR2 SQIVND (reference sequence). CDR3 length: 16 residues. V was pared by 4 bases and J by 9 bases, with 13 bases of the junction left unmatched. Sequencing was carried out using naive CD8+ T cells sorted from blood. The chain is built from TRBV19 and TRBJ2-1, with 9 positions matching TRBD1. The clonotype was recovered from a woman aged 30 to 39 in good health. Here the CDR3 reads CASSTPGTGFWSEQFF. CDR3 DNA: TGTGCCAGTAGTACCCCCGGGACAGGGTTTTGGAGTGAGCAGTTCTTC. The full variable domain, rest sourced from reference TRBV19 and TRBJ2-1, is DGGITQSPKYLFRKEGQNVTLSCEQNLNHDAMYWYRQDPGQGLRLIYYSQIVNDFQKGDIAEGYSVSREKKESFPLTVTSAQKNPTAFYLCASSTPGTGFWSEQFFGPGTRLTVL.